These 23 T cell receptor beta chains were sequenced from one sample in a study of low-dose radiotherapy and immunotherapy resistance in tumors (dated by TCRdb to between 2021 and 2024). Reading the label with the study, this specimen's time point is: before trial treatment. The sequencer listed for this sample is Illumina HiSeq 2500. Superscript III and a set of TRAV- and TRBV-specific primers were used to synthesize first-strand cDNA, so that both TCRalpha and TCRbeta chains were covered. A roughly 18-cycle PCR with Phusion amplified the TCRs, pairing a constant-region primer with the adapter that was attached to the V primers. Using fastp at Q25 and MiXCR, TCRdb reprocessed the public reads and kept productive beta chains. Each CDR3 protein appears once, grouped with its most common genes and DNA. The sample table holds about 82,000 distinct CDR3 sequences, of which around 18% were seen once. The top ten clones comprise around 6.3% of the sample.

The source was PBMCs, collected before treatment. All receptors come from a male donor with prostate cancer.

In regard to this clonotype: No DNA is shown, since the ends of the CDR3 on it are uncertain; the CDR3 is the one TCRdb lists. The V gene is TRBV14, the J gene TRBJ2-2; the DNA was not compared with TRBD1, the D call given in the table. Looked up from germline, CDR1 is SGHDN and CDR2 is FVKESK. The CDR3 is 21 residues long, counting both termini. CDR3 sequence reads: CASSQDPRTGGSANTGELFFF.

This clonotype was picked up a small number of times. The V and J genes are TRBV28 and TRBJ1-2, with a tentative D call TRBD1 (5 bases). V gave up 5 bases and J gave up 3 bases, with 22 bases separating them. Germline V lookup: CDR1 MDHEN, CDR2 SYDVKM. The CDR3 covers 17 residues. CDR3 sequence reads: CASSPPPGLLPYYGYTF. The CDR3 DNA reads TGTGCCAGCAGTCCCCCTCCAGGGTTACTGCCCTACTATGGCTACACCTTC.

This clonotype was picked up many times. V is TRBV28 and J is TRBJ2-1; tentatively, D is TRBD2 (6 bases). The CDR3 loop spans 15 amino acids. With 5 bases removed from V and 9 bases from J, the gap between germline ends came to 20 bases. CDR1 and CDR2 (germline): MDHEN, SYDVKM. In DNA form, the CDR3 reads TGTGCCAGCAGTGCCTGGGGGGATCGGGTGGGTGAGCAGTTCTTC. Its translation: CASSAWGDRVGEQFF.

The V and J genes are TRBV19 and TRBJ2-1, with D tentatively TRBD2 (6 bases). The CDR3 covers 14 residues. V was pared by 4 bases and J by 6 bases, with 13 bases between. In germline, CDR1 is LNHDA, CDR2 SQIVND (reference sequence). CDR3 sequence (DNA): TGTGCCAGTAGTAATAGCGGTCGGAGCAATGAGCAGTTCTTC. It encodes CASSNSGRSNEQFF.

As to this clonotype: This is likely a read error, given that the CDR3 carries no conserved phenylalanine or tryptophan at its end. No DNA is shown, since the ends of the CDR3 on it are uncertain; the CDR3 is the one TCRdb lists. The V call is TRBV11-2, the J call TRBJ2-5; the D call of TRBD1 is as the table states it, not checked on the DNA. Per germline, CDR1 SGHAT and CDR2 FQNNGV. The CDR3 length is 8 residues, termini included. CDR3 sequence: CASSLDGT.

Many counts were recorded for this clonotype. The CDR3 sequence is CSVQRGGTDTQYF. The CDR3 bases are TGCAGCGTGCAGCGGGGGGGGACAGATACGCAGTATTTT. The rearrangement joins TRBV29-1 to TRBJ2-3, with 10 bases fitting TRBD2. Losses at the gene ends were 6 bases for V and 3 bases for J; bases not matched to a gene: 3. The CDR3 length is 13 residues. Germline values: CDR1 SQVTM, CDR2 ANQGSEA.

Ten or more counts support this clonotype. This chain uses TRBV4-1 with TRBJ1-4; D perhaps matches TRBD1 (5 bases). Germline lookup yields CDR1 MGHRA and CDR2 YSYEKL. V was clipped by 1 base and J by 5 bases, with 11 bases between them. The CDR3 runs to 15 residues. This CDR3 reads CASSQVLRENEKLFF. The CDR3 nucleotides are TGCGCCAGCAGCCAAGTTCTCAGGGAAAATGAAAAACTGTTTTTT.

This clonotype was counted many times. The CDR3 here is CASSVAPLGQGYNEQFF. CDR3 DNA sequence: TGTGCCAGCAGCGTAGCCCCTTTGGGACAGGGTTACAATGAGCAGTTCTTC. The V call is TRBV9, the J call TRBJ2-1, with 9 bases aligning to TRBD1. J lost 4 bases, V lost 0 bases, and 8 bases had no gene match. Per the germline V gene, CDR1 is SGDLS and CDR2 is YYNGEE. The CDR3 totals 17 residues.

This clonotype was recorded at least ten times. The chain couples TRBV5-1 to TRBJ1-1; 12 nucleotides agree with TRBD1. Germline trimming cut 1 base from V and 6 bases from J; bases unmatched to any gene: 7. Per germline, CDR1 SGHRS and CDR2 YFSETQ. The CDR3 has 16 amino acids. The CDR3 spells CASSLRGQGASAEAFF. DNA for the CDR3: TGCGCCAGCAGCTTGCGGGGACAGGGGGCGTCGGCTGAAGCTTTCTTT. Full variable domain (rest looked up from reference TRBV5-1 and TRBJ1-1): KAGVTQTPRYLIKTRGQQVTLSCSPISGHRSVSWYQQTPGQGLQFLFEYFSETQRNKGNFPGRFSGRQFSNSRSEMNVSTLELGDSALYLCASSLRGQGASAEAFFGQGTRLTVV.

At least ten counts were recorded for this clonotype. The V and J genes are TRBV20-1 and TRBJ2-1; 9 bases align to TRBD2. Losses at the gene ends were 2 bases for V and 8 bases for J; bases not matched to a gene: 7. This CDR3 is 14 amino acids long. The V gene's germline CDR1 is DFQATT and CDR2 SNEGSKA (reference sequence). The CDR3 here is CSARWRGGMDEQFF. The CDR3 DNA reads as TGCAGTGCTAGATGGCGGGGGGGCATGGATGAGCAGTTCTTC.

This clonotype is medium-sized by share. CDR3 sequence: CASSLMPSGGIGEQYF. DNA for the CDR3: TGTGCCAGCAGCCTGATGCCTAGCGGGGGGATCGGGGAGCAGTACTTC. This sequence joins TRBV3-1 and TRBJ2-7; 11 positions agree with TRBD2. CDR1 is LGHDT and CDR2 is YNNKEL in the germline V gene (reference sequence). V was clipped by 4 bases and J by 7 bases; unmatched bases: 12. This CDR3 spans 16 amino acids.

This clonotype has ten or more counts. The CDR3 is CSAAQQGGNQPQHF. DNA of the CDR3: TGCAGTGCCGCACAACAGGGGGGGAATCAGCCCCAGCATTTT. This chain connects TRBV20-1 to TRBJ1-5; TRBD1 agrees at 8 bases. The CDR3 sequence is 14 residues long. V lost 6 bases to trimming and J lost 4 bases; unmatched junction nucleotides: 8. Germline CDR1 and CDR2: DFQATT and SNEGSKA (reference sequence).

This clonotype has a count of ten or more. The J gene is TRBJ2-7, the V gene TRBV4-1, with a possible D match to TRBD2 (5 bases). The V end lost 0 bases, the J end lost 4 bases, and 13 bases lay between the germline ends. CDR3 length: 15 amino acids. The germline gives CDR1 MGHRA, CDR2 YSYEKL. The CDR3 nucleotides read TGCGCCAGCAGCCAAGATGTGCGGGCTAAATACGAGCAGTACTTC. This translates into CASSQDVRAKYEQYF.

This chain links TRBV29-1 with TRBJ2-1, with D possibly being TRBD1 (5 bases). Germline lookup yields CDR1 SQVTM and CDR2 ANQGSEA. Trimming took 4 bases from V and 8 from J, leaving 18 bases between them. This CDR3 contains 14 residues. The CDR3 DNA is TGCAGCGTTGTAGGCTTGGGGCTCCGCGATGAGCAGTTCTTC. Amino acid sequence: CSVVGLGLRDEQFF.

This clonotype came up many times. This rearrangement joins TRBV6-5 to TRBJ1-1, with TRBD1 matching 8 bases. Germline V gene data show CDR1 as MNHEY and CDR2 as SVGAGI. There are 14 residues in the CDR3. Germline trimming cut 7 bases from V and 7 bases from J; bases unmatched to any gene: 11. In nucleotides, the CDR3 is TGTGCCAGCACCCAAGGACAGGGCCCTGGTGAAGCTTTCTTT. Translated, it gives CASTQGQGPGEAFF.

This clonotype was counted between two and nine times. The chain couples TRBV20-1 to TRBJ2-1; the D call may be TRBD1 or TRBD2 (5 bases each). Trimming removed 1 base from V and 3 bases from J, with 16 bases in between. Germline V CDR1 and CDR2: DFQATT, SNEGSKA (reference sequence). The CDR3 length is 16 residues. The CDR3 here is CSARGGGRSRYNEQFF. The CDR3 DNA reads as TGCAGTGCTAGAGGTGGGGGACGCTCTCGCTACAATGAGCAGTTCTTC.

This clonotype was counted at least ten times. The V and J genes are TRBV29-1 and TRBJ1-3; D is unclear. Trimming took 4 bases from V and 1 from J, leaving 11 bases between them. Germline CDR1 SQVTM, CDR2 ANQGSEA. The CDR3 runs to 14 residues. The chain's CDR3 is CSVVLQFSGNTIYF. The CDR3 DNA sequence: TGCAGCGTTGTGTTGCAGTTTTCTGGAAACACCATATATTTT.

V gene TRBV4-3 combines with J gene TRBJ2-7; 12 bases align to TRBD2. The ends lost 0 bases at V and 8 bases at J; junction bases unmatched: 8. The CDR3 totals 16 residues. The germline gives CDR1 LGHNA, CDR2 YSLEER. CDR3 in DNA: TGCGCCAGCAGCCAAGACGCTAGCGGGAGGGCCATCAAGCAGTACTTC. Amino acids: CASSQDASGRAIKQYF.

This clonotype was recorded at least ten times. This sequence joins TRBV3-1 and TRBJ1-1; possible D gene TRBD1, 5 bases. The V gene's germline CDR1 is LGHDT and CDR2 YNNKEL (reference sequence). There are 15 residues in the CDR3. V was shortened by 1 base and J by 4 bases, with 13 bases between the two germline ends. The CDR3 region has the DNA TGTGCCAGCAGCCAAGGCGGAGTCGGGGGCACTGAAGCTTTCTTT. Protein sequence: CASSQGGVGGTEAFF.

This clonotype was counted many times. The V call is TRBV20-1, the J call TRBJ1-2; 10 bases agree with TRBD1. The CDR3 is 16 amino acids. The germline V gene has CDR1 DFQATT and CDR2 SNEGSKA (reference sequence). V trimming: 1 base; J trimming: 2 bases; junction bases outside the gene matches: 7. Written as DNA, the CDR3 is TGCAGTGCTAGAGGGGACAGGGGATCGCAAAACTATGGCTACACCTTC. Its translation is CSARGDRGSQNYGYTF.

This clonotype was counted a few times. The chain uses TRBV12-3 or TRBV12-4 and TRBJ1-1; D uncertain. Trimming cost V 8 bases and J 5 bases, with 15 bases left between them. The CDR3 is made up of 13 amino acids. CDR3 loop: CASERSEETEAFF. CDR3 sequence (DNA): TGTGCCAGCGAGCGGAGCGAGGAGACTGAAGCTTTCTTT.

The genes are TRBV4-3 and TRBJ2-3; TRBD1 might be the D (8 bases). CDR1 and CDR2 (germline): LGHNA, YSLEER. V was shortened by 4 bases and J by 2 bases, with 31 bases between the two germline ends. CDR3 size: 21 residues. The DNA for the CDR3 is TGCGCCAGCAGCCCCGGTCGGGGCGGGGGACAGGTGCGTTTTGTCACAGATACGCAGTATTTT. Translating it yields CASSPGRGGGQVRFVTDTQYF.

This clonotype came up many times. The genes are TRBV19 and TRBJ2-1; TRBD2 matches at 13 bases. The CDR3 is made up of 14 amino acids. Trimming removed 4 bases from V and 9 bases from J; junction bases left unmatched: 3. CDR1 LNHDA and CDR2 SQIVND come from the germline V gene (reference sequence). The CDR3 region has the DNA TGTGCCAGTAGTACGGGACTAGCGGGACTTGAGCAGTTCTTC. It specifies CASSTGLAGLEQFF.